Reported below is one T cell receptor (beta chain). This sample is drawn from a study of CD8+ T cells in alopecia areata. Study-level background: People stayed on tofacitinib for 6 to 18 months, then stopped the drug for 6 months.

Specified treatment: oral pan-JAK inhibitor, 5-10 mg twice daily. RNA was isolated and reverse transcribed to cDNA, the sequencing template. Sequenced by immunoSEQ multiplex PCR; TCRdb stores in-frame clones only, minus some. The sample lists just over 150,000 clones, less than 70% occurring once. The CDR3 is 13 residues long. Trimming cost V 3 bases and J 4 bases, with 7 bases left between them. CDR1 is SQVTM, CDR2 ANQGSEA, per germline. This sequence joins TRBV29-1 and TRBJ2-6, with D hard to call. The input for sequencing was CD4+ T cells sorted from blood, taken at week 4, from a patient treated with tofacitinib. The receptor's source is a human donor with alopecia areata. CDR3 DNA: TGCAGCGTTGAGTCCTACGGGGCCAACGTCCTGACTTTC. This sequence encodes CSVESYGANVLTF.